Listed below are T cell receptor beta chains from one sample, sequenced in a study of CD8+ T cells in alopecia areata. Assay: immunoSEQ multiplex PCR; the TCRdb copy retains only in-frame clones and omits some. The data contain 150,000 to 250,000 clones, 58% of them singletons. The starting material was CD4+ T cells sorted from blood, obtained at week 24, from a patient treated with tofacitinib. The receptors stem from a human donor with alopecia areata. Both conserved end residues are trimmed from each CDR3.

v_call cdr3_aa
TRBV7-7 ASSSRSGVQGMNTEAF
TRBV14 ASSTQAGAYNEQF
TRBV29-1 SVRGNLSSSNQPQH
TRBV7-2 ASSSRQEYQPQH
TRBV19 ASTSADKTRTGQY
TRBV10-3 AISGPTGDDEQY
TRBV5-6 ASTQGFGNQPQH
TRBV11-2 ASSPDTGAYGYT
TRBV2 ASSEVAGNSPLH
TRBV29-1 SVGGASSYEQY
TRBV15 ATSRDRVTDTQY
TRBV10-3 AISDSLPPYTGELF
TRBV28 ASTLTGELF
TRBV5-1 ASSNFNTGELF
TRBV19 ASSISPSDPQY
TRBV2 ASPVAGTQETQY
TRBV5-1 ASSLEPRDGDQPQH
TRBV7-2 ASSLTPPEVATQY
TRBV28 ASSSTLAESYNEQF
TRBV7-2 ASSRLTGTIAYEQY
TRBV7-6 ASSLAGGGLDEQY
TRBV13 ASSWTGDIQY
TRBV6-5 ASSRPQGLQF
TRBV29-1 SAGQAQETQY
TRBV28 ASSSAPGGFNQPQH
TRBV7-2 ASSPREETQY
TRBV7-3 ASSLTSATLNTGELF
TRBV9 ASSAAPGGASYNEQF
TRBV28 ASNRGAGGNEQF
TRBV4-3 ASSPGGYYGYT
TRBV19 ASSIGRASYNEQF
TRBV29-1 SVESQLNTEAF
TRBV29-1 SVGQVYEQY
TRBV19 ANPQDPWTPGGAYEQY
TRBV4-1 ASSQGGGHLGGYT
TRBV7-2 ASTQRLAGGLTDTQY
TRBV29-1 SVVRRENYGYT
TRBV29-1 SVEVAGRSDEQY
TRBV6-6 ASRPRGGTEAF
TRBV15 ATSRETPIVETQY
TRBV5-1 ASSYTRQGAETQY
TRBV18 ASSLSVPSGKEREQF
TRBV4-1 ASSQGTGDTYEQY